Listed below are T cell receptor beta chains from one sample, sequenced in a study of cytotoxic CD8 clonotypes in ibrutinib-treated CLL. The data were produced by immunoSEQ multiplex PCR, yet TCRdb's version contains in-frame clones alone and is incomplete. The sample has about 140,000 clones, about 84% seen once; the top ten hold less than 8.5%. This material consisted of PBMCs, taken after 36 months of ibrutinib treatment. The receptors stem from a human donor with chronic lymphocytic leukemia. Each CDR3 is given without its conserved first and last residue.

v_gene	j_gene	CDR3aa
TRBV15	TRBJ1-1	ATSREGHQNTEAF
TRBV20-1	TRBJ1-5	SARKEPQH
TRBV11-2	TRBJ2-3	ASSSGGDTQY
TRBV18	TRBJ2-5	ASSPRAGFRQETQY
TRBV4-1	TRBJ2-3	ASSQGLGLTDTQY
TRBV5-1	TRBJ2-3	ASSLSDTQY
TRBV5-4	TRBJ2-7	ASSFQGSEQY
TRBV18	TRBJ2-2	ASSRRLAYHPSGELF
TRBV20-1	TRBJ2-1	SARGKNEQF
TRBV4-1	TRBJ1-4	ASRKQGTNEKLF
TRBV18	TRBJ1-3	ASSPLGTGVSGNTIY
TRBV10-3	TRBJ2-1	AISSRGEEQF
TRBV4-1	TRBJ1-4	ASSQMTGNPATNEKLF
TRBV16	TRBJ1-5	ASSQSWVSQGNQPQH
TRBV2	TRBJ2-7	ASSEQVGSQY
TRBV5-1	TRBJ1-2	ASSSSQGKPNYGYT
TRBV7-2	TRBJ1-1	ASSDPTISEAF
TRBV4-2	TRBJ2-7	ASSQDTRLAGGPHYEQY
TRBV6-1	TRBJ1-1	ASSEAVRNTEAF
TRBV25-1	TRBJ2-1	ASSGFLAGGNNEQF
TRBV19	TRBJ1-5	ASSIPYSNQPQH
TRBV7-9	TRBJ2-7	ASSLLGTGEYEQY
TRBV5-1	TRBJ2-3	ASSLIHGTMGADTQY
TRBV10-3	TRBJ1-4	AISEGYRVGEKLF
TRBV5-4	TRBJ2-2	ASSVTSGRTGELF
TRBV18	TRBJ1-4	ASSRERGTNEKLF
TRBV15	TRBJ2-3	ATSRVRDLRTDTQY
TRBV28	TRBJ2-1	ASSVSWPGAYNEQF
TRBV5-1	TRBJ1-1	ASSGGSTDGNTEAF
TRBV10-2	TRBJ2-7	ASSDKSGGPYEQY
TRBV12-5	TRBJ2-7	ASGLTNLRQGTRRYEQY
TRBV11-2	TRBJ1-2	ASSSLSSYGYT
TRBV28	TRBJ1-1	ASSTGGTNTEAF
TRBV5-4	TRBJ2-2	ASSLNSGSRTGELF
TRBV5-1	TRBJ1-5	ASSLDALGPYSNQPQH
TRBV6-6	TRBJ1-5	ASSYRGSNQPQH
TRBV29-1	TRBJ1-2	SVQGAQGVGKGYT
TRBV10-3	TRBJ1-2	AISEGGGYT
TRBV9	TRBJ2-2	ASSGDGELF
TRBV6-1	TRBJ1-2	ASGTMFGPMGYT
TRBV5-1	TRBJ1-2	ASSLGSGDRTSLG
TRBV5-4	TRBJ2-1	ASSFGLAGGREQF
TRBV4-2	TRBJ1-1	ASSPRTAREAF
TRBV5-1	TRBJ2-2	ASSSWTSGGMNTGELF
TRBV10-3	TRBJ1-1	AISELRGNTEAF